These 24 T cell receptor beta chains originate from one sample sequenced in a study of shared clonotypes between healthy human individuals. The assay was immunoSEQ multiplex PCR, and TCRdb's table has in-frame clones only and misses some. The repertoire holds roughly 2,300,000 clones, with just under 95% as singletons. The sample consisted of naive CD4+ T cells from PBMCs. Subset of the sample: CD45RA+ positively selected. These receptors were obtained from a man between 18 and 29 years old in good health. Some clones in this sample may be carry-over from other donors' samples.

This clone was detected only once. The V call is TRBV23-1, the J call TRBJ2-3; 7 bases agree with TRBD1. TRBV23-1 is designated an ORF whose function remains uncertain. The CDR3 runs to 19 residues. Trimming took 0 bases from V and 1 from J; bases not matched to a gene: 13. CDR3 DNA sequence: TGCGCCAGCAGTCAATCTTTCCCCCCACGGACAGGAGGCACAGATACGCAGTATTTT. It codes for CASSQSFPPRTGGTDTQYF.

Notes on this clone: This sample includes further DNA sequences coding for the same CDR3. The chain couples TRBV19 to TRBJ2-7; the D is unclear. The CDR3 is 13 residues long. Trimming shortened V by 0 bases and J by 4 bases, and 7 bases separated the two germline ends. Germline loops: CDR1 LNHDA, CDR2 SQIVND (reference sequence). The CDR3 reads CASSIDGGYEQYF. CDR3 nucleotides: TGTGCCAGTAGTATAGATGGTGGATACGAGCAGTACTTC.

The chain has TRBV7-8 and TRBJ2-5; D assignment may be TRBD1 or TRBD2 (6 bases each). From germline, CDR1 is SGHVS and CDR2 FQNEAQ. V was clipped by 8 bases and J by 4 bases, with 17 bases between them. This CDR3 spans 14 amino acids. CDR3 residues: CASGQGGRGETQYF. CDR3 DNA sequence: TGTGCCAGCGGGCAAGGGGGGCGCGGAGAGACCCAGTACTTC. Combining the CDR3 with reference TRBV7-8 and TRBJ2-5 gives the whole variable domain GAGVSQSPRYKVAKRGQDVALRCDPISGHVSLFWYQQALGQGPEFLTYFQNEAQLDKSGLPSDRFFAERPEGSVSTLKIQRTQQEDSAVYLCASGQGGRGETQYFGPGTRLLVL.

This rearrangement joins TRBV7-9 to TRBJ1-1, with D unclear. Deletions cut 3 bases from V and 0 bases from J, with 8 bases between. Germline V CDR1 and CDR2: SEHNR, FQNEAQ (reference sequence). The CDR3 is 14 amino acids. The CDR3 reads CASSLEGMNTEAFF. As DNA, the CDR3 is TGTGCCAGCAGCTTGGAAGGGATGAACACTGAAGCTTTCTTT.

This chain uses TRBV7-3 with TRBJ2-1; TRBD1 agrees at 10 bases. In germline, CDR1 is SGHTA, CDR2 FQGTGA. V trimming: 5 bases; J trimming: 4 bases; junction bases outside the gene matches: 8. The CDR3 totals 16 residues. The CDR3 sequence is CASSPRQGAGYNEQFF. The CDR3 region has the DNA TGTGCCAGCAGCCCACGACAGGGGGCGGGGTACAATGAGCAGTTCTTC.

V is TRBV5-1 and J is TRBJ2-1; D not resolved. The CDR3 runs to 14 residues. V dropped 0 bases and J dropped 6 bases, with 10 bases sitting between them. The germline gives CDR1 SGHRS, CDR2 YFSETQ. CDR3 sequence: CASSLVQAINEQFF. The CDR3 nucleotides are TGCGCCAGCAGCTTGGTTCAGGCGATCAATGAGCAGTTCTTC.

CDR3 amino acids: CASSPYTGTVPTGELFF. The CDR3 DNA follows: TGTGCCAGCAGTCCTTATACGGGGACCGTGCCGACCGGGGAGCTGTTTTTT. The chain uses TRBV25-1 and TRBJ2-2; D possibly uses TRBD1 or TRBD2 (5 bases each). The V gene's germline CDR1 is MGHDK and CDR2 SYGVNS. The CDR3 consists of 17 residues. Trimming took off 5 bases at V and 5 bases at J, with 21 bases between the two ends.

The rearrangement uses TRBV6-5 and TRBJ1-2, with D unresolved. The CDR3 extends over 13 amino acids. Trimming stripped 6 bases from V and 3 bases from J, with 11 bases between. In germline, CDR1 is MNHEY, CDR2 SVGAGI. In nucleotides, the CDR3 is TGTGCCAGCAGCCCTGGAGGAGACTATGGCTACACCTTC. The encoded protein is CASSPGGDYGYTF.

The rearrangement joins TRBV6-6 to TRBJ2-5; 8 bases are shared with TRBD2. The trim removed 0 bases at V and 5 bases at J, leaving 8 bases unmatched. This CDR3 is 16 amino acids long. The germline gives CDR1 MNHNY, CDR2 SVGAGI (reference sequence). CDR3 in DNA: TGTGCCAGCAGTTACTCGAGGCGGAGCGGGAGTGAGACCCAGTACTTC. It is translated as CASSYSRRSGSETQYF.

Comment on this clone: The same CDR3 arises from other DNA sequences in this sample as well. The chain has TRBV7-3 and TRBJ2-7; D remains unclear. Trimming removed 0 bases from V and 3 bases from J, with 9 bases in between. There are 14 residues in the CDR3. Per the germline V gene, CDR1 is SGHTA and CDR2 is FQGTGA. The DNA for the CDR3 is TGTGCCAGCAGCTTAACGGGTGGTAACTACGAGCAGTACTTC. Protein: CASSLTGGNYEQYF.

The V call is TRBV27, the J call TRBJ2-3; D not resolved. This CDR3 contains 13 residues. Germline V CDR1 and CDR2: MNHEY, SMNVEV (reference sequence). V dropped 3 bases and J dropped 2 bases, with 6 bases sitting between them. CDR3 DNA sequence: TGTGCCAGCAGTTTGCCGAACACAGATACGCAGTATTTT. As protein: CASSLPNTDTQYF.

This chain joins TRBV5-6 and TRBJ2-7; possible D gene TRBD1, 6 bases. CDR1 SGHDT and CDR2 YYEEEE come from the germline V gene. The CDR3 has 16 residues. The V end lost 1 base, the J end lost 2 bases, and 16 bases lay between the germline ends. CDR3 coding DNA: TGTGCCAGCAGCTTGTCAGTAAGACAGGCCGCCTACGAGCAGTACTTC. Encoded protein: CASSLSVRQAAYEQYF.

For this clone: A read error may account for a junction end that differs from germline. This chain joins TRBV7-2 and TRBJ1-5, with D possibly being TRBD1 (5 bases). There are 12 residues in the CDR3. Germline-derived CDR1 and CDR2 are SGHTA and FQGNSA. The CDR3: CASGLRDQPQHF. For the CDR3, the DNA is TGTGCCAGCGGCTTGAGGGACCAGCCCCAGCATTTT.

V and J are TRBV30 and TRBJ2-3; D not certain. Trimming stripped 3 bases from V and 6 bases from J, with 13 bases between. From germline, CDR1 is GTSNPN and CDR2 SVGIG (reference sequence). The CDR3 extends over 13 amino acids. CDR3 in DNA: TGTGCCTGGAGCCCACCGGTAGGGGATACGCAGTATTTT. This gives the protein CAWSPPVGDTQYF.

CDR3 in amino acids: CASSLRQGKEYGYTF. The CDR3 DNA reads as TGCGCCAGCAGCTTACGACAGGGAAAAGAGTATGGCTACACCTTC. The rearrangement links TRBV5-1 to TRBJ1-2, with 7 bases lining up with TRBD1. Germline V gene data show CDR1 as SGHRS and CDR2 as YFSETQ. The trim removed 2 bases at V and 5 bases at J, leaving 9 bases unmatched. This CDR3 has 15 amino acids.

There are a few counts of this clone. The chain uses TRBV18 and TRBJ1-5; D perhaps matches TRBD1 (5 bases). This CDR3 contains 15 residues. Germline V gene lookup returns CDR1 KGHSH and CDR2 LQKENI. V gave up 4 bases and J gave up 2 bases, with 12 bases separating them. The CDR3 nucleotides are TGTGCCAGCTCACTTGACAGTGGGGGCAATCAGCCCCAGCATTTT. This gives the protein CASSLDSGGNQPQHF.

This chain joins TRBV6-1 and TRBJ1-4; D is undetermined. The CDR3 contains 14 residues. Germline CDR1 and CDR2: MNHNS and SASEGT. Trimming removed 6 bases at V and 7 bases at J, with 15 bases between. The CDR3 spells CASSDPPRSEKLFF. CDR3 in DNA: TGTGCCAGCAGCGACCCTCCTAGGAGTGAAAAACTGTTTTTT.

CDR3 nucleotides: TGTGCCAGCAGCCAAGATTTGGCGAACACCGGGGAGCTGTTTTTT. Encoded protein: CASSQDLANTGELFF. The rearrangement links TRBV4-2 to TRBJ2-2; D remains unclear. The germline V gene encodes CDR1 LGHNA and CDR2 YNFKEQ. Trimming shortened V by 0 bases and J by 0 bases, and 5 bases separated the two germline ends. The CDR3 loop spans 15 amino acids.

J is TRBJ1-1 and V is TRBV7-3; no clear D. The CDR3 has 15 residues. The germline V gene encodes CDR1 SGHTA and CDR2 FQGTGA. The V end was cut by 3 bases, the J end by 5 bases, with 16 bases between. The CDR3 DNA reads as TGTGCCAGCAGCTTGGGTGGGGAAGGGAAAACTGAAGCTTTCTTT. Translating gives CASSLGGEGKTEAFF.

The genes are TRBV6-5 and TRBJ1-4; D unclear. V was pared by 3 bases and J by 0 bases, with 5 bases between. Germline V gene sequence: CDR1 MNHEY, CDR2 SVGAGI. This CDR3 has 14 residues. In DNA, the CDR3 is TGTGCCAGCAGTTATGTTTCAACTAATGAAAAACTGTTTTTT. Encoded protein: CASSYVSTNEKLFF.

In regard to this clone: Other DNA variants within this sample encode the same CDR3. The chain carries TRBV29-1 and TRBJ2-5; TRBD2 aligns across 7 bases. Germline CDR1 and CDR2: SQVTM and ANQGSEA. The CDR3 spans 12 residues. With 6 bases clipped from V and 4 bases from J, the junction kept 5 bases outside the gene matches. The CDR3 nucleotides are TGCAGCGTCGGCGCGGGGGTAGAGACCCAGTACTTC. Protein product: CSVGAGVETQYF.

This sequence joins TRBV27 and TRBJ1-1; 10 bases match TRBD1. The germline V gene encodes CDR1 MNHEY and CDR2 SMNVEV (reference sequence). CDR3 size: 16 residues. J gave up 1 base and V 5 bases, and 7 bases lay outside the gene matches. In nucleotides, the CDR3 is TGTGCCAGCAGTCCTCGGACAGGGGGGTCGAACACTGAAGCTTTCTTT. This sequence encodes CASSPRTGGSNTEAFF.

CDR3 bases: TGTGCCAGCAGTTGGACATCGCCCACCACAGATACGCAGTATTTT. Protein: CASSWTSPTTDTQYF. V is TRBV25-1 and J is TRBJ2-3, with D tentatively TRBD1 (5 bases). The germline gives CDR1 MGHDK, CDR2 SYGVNS. This CDR3 has 15 residues. The germline V and J ends were trimmed by 5 bases and 2 bases, with 14 bases remaining between them.

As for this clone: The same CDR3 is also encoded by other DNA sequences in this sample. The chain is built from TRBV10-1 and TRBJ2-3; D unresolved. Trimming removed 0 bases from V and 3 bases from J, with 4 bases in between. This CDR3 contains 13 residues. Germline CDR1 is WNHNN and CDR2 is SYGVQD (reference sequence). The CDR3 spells CASSESGTDTQYF. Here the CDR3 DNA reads TGCGCCAGCAGTGAGTCAGGAACAGATACGCAGTATTTT.